This T cell receptor (beta chain) came from a study of blood T cells in healthy people across ages. Regarding this clonotype: The target antigen is unknown.

Study results and caveats: Diversity was higher, and naive CD4+ cells more numerous, in long-lived donors than in aged donors.

Through a sample-barcoded 5' primer and a J-beta primer mix, a second PCR was run for roughly 6 to 11 cycles. TCRdb reprocessed the 5' RACE reads with MiXCR, giving one entry per CDR3 protein. Among about 290,000 distinct CDR3 sequences listed, 27% were seen once. This CDR3 is built from 15 residues. V lost 2 bases and J 7 bases, leaving 18 bases between the germline ends. Germline CDR1 and CDR2: KGHSH and LQKENI. The rearrangement joins TRBV18 to TRBJ2-7; D is uncertain. The sequencing input was blood. This sequence was found in a woman aged 70-85 years in good health. As DNA, the CDR3 is TGTGCCAGCTCACCAGGTCAGTCCCTTGTCTCGGAGCAGTACTTC. It codes for CASSPGQSLVSEQYF.